These T cell receptor beta chains were read from a single sample in a study of OX40 agonist ivuxolimab in advanced cancers. Generated by immunoSEQ multiplex PCR, the TCRdb table keeps only in-frame clones and is missing some. The sample comprises around 50,000 clones, about 88% of which are singletons, and 0.55% to 0.65% rests with the top ten. The sequences come from CD4+ or CD8+ T cells sorted from blood, collected in a trial of the OX40 agonist ivuxolimab. These receptors originate from an adult with an advanced solid tumor such as melanoma, head and neck, liver or kidney cancer. Each CDR3 is given without its conserved first and last residue. Some rows mark clone size as missing; the rest say once, few, many or name a class of expanded clone.

>TRBJ1-5|TRBV6-6|NA
ASTPNTISNQPQH
>TRBJ2-3|TRBV5-1|NA
ASSFGEDTQY
>TRBJ2-3|TRBV29-1|NA
SVALAGTQY
>TRBJ2-7|TRBV23-1|NA
ASSHRDEQY
>TRBJ1-2|TRBV27|NA
ASSRTTGNYGYT
>TRBJ2-7|TRBV2|NA
ASSLSNYEQY
>TRBJ2-1|TRBV2|NA
ASSEDTLGQF
>TRBJ2-1|TRBV5-1|NA
ASRPVPGQGAVIKGQF
>TRBJ1-6|TRBV7-2|NA
ASSLVGAAGSPLH
>TRBJ1-5|TRBV6-5|NA
ASSSGRGRPQH
>TRBJ2-5|TRBV11-1|NA
ASSLGPQETQY
>TRBJ2-5|TRBV28|NA
ASSFLPSGSFQETQY
>TRBJ1-5|TRBV19|NA
ASSIRVGDAGNNQPQH
>TRBJ2-5|TRBV5-1|few
ASSFQDPQETQY
>TRBJ1-5|TRBV4-1|NA
ASSQEGGRQPQH
>TRBJ2-7|TRBV7-6|NA
ASSSEGNEQY
>TRBJ1-4|TRBV28|once
ASSSSPREKLF
>TRBJ1-6|TRBV5-6|NA
ASSLGSGTMLSPLH
>TRBJ2-7|TRBV29-1|NA
SVGAGHPPLEQY
>TRBJ1-4|TRBV7-9|NA
ASSLGDIEYEKLF
>TRBJ2-5|TRBV5-1|NA
ASSLPQLQETQY
>TRBJ2-5|TRBV18|NA
ASGTRSQETQY
>TRBJ2-7|TRBV19|NA
ASRRRQGGYEQY
>TRBJ2-2|TRBV5-5|NA
ASSLGQPGELF
>TRBJ1-5|TRBV10-1|few
AKPSSQPQH
>TRBJ1-1|TRBV6-6|once
ASSRRLDSNTEAF
>TRBJ2-3|TRBV5-4|NA
ASSLVSPDTQY
>TRBJ2-5|TRBV18|once
ASSPGGTVGETQY
>TRBJ2-5|TRBV6-7|NA
ASSHGTSALQETQY